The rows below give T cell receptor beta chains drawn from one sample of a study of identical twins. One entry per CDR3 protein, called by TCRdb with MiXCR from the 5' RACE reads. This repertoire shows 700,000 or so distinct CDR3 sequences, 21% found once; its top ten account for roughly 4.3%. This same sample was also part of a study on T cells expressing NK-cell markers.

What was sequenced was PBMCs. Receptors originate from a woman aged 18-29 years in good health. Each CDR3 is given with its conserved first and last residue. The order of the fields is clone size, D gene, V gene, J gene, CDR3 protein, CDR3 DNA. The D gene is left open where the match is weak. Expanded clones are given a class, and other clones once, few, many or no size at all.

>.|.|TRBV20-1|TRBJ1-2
CSAQDEGNGYTF
TGCAGTGCTCAAGACGAGGGAAATGGCTACACCTTC
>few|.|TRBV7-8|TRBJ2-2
CASSLHGTSPGELFF
TGTGCCAGCAGCTTACACGGGACAAGTCCCGGGGAGCTGTTTTTT
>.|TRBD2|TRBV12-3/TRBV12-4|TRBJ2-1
CASNRGGSGRVGEQFF
TGTGCCAGCAATCGCGGTGGGAGCGGGAGGGTAGGAGAGCAGTTCTTC
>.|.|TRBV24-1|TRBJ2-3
CATSDSTMGRDTDTQYF
TGTGCCACCAGTGATTCCACCATGGGACGGGACACAGATACGCAGTATTTT
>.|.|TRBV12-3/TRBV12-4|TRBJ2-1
CASSPIAIPLDEQFF
TGTGCCAGCAGTCCGATAGCGATCCCCTTGGATGAGCAGTTCTTC
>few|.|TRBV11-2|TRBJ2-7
CASSSQASDRRSLYEQYF
TGTGCCAGCAGCTCTCAAGCCTCCGACAGGCGCTCCCTCTACGAGCAGTACTTC
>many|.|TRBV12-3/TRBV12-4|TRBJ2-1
CASRLQAGNEQFF
TGTGCCAGCAGGTTGCAGGCGGGAAATGAGCAGTTCTTC
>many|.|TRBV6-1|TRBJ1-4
CASSEDSYGEKLFF
TGTGCCAGCAGTGAAGACAGCTACGGTGAAAAACTGTTTTTT
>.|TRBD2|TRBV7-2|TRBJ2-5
CASSPPGRAARRETQYF
TGTGCCAGCAGCCCCCCCGGGAGGGCCGCGAGGCGAGAGACCCAGTACTTC
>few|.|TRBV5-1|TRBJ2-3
CASSHQTELSTDTQYF
TGCGCCAGCAGCCACCAGACGGAACTTAGCACAGATACGCAGTATTTT
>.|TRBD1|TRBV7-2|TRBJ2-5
CASSRRGQGAKETQYF
TGTGCCAGCAGCCGTCGGGGACAGGGGGCAAAAGAGACCCAGTACTTC
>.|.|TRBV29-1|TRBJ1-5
CSVGGRYSNQPQHF
TGCAGCGTCGGGGGGCGGTATAGCAATCAGCCCCAGCATTTT